The present T cell receptor beta chain was sequenced within a study of T cell changes during pregnancy in multiple sclerosis. Trimming left V 4 bases short and J 7 bases short, with 11 bases between. CDR1 is LNHDA and CDR2 is SQIVND in the germline V gene (reference sequence). This CDR3 has 13 amino acids. Some clones are missing from TCRdb's copy, which holds only in-frame ones; the method was immunoSEQ multiplex PCR. Of around 97,000 clones listed, almost 95% are singletons. The sequencing used peripheral blood, collected after pregnancy. The TCR was taken from a female donor with multiple sclerosis, enrolled in a pregnancy study. This chain links TRBV19 with TRBJ2-1, with D unclear. CDR3 DNA sequence: TGTGCCAGTAGTAGAAAACAGAGTAATGAGCAGTTCTTC. It translates to CASSRKQSNEQFF. Complete variable domain (other parts from reference TRBV19 and TRBJ2-1): DGGITQSPKYLFRKEGQNVTLSCEQNLNHDAMYWYRQDPGQGLRLIYYSQIVNDFQKGDIAEGYSVSREKKESFPLTVTSAQKNPTAFYLCASSRKQSNEQFFGPGTRLTVL.